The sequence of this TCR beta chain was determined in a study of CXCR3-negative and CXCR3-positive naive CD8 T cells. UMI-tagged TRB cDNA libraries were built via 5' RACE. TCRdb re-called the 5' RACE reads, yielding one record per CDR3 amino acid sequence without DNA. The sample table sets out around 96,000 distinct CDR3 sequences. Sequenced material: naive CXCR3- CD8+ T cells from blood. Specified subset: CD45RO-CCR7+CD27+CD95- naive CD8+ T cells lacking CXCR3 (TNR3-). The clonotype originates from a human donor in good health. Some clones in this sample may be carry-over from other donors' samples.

The CDR3: CSVAEGQVFSTTTGELSF. This rearrangement joins TRBV29-1 to TRBJ2-2; the TCRdb D gene call, TRBD1, has no DNA to confirm it. This CDR3 is built from 18 residues. Germline-derived CDR1 and CDR2 are SQVTM and ANQGSEA.